This TCR beta chain was identified during a study of regulatory T cells in long-lasting Graves disease. The study, taken as a whole, reports: Persistent disease exhibited a predilection for TRBV28, TRBJ1-2 and TRBJ2-5. Between persistent patients, thousands of public clonotypes were shared, exceeding the roughly 920 shared between new patients.

Germline CDR1 reads SGHRS; CDR2 reads YFSETQ. V lost 8 bases and J 5 bases, leaving 14 bases between the germline ends. CDR3 length: 12 amino acids. Arm-PCR of CDR3 regions and iRepertoire HTBI primers were used to build TCR beta libraries. TCRdb passed the multiplex PCR reads through MiXCR, listing each CDR3 protein once. Among about 450,000 distinct CDR3 sequences listed, about a quarter were seen once. This clonotype was found many times. What it binds is not known. This sample's time point: persistent/refractory GD, antithyroid drugs over 5 years with positive TRAb. PBMC RNA was the source of the TCR library. Graves' disease diagnoses used American Thyroid Association guidelines.

The sample in question was peripheral blood mononuclear cells (PBMCs), obtained when the disease was refractory, from a patient treated with antithyroid drugs. This chain links TRBV5-1 with TRBJ2-7; D ambiguous. This clonotype was obtained from a female donor with Graves disease. The CDR3: CASFQTPNEQYF. Here the CDR3 DNA reads TGCGCCAGTTTCCAAACCCCAAACGAGCAGTACTTC.